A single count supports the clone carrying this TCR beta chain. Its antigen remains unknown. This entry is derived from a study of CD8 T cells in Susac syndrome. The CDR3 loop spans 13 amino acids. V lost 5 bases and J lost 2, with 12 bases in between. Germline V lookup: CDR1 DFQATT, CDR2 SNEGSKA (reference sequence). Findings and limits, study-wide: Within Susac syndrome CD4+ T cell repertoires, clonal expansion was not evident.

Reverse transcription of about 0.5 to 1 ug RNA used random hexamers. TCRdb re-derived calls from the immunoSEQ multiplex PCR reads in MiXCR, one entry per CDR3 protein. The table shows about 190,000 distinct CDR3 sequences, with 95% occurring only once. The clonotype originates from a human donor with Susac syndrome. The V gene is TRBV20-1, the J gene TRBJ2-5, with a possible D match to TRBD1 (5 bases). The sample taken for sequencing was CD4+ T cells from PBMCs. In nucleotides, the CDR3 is TGCAGTGCTGAGACCGACAGTCAAGAGACCCAGTACTTC. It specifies CSAETDSQETQYF.